This passage covers 8 T cell receptor beta chains from one sample sequenced in a study of CD8+CD57+ T cells in acquired aplastic anemia. The study profiled TCR beta VDJ and CDR3 using genomic DNA as template. TCRdb reprocessed the reads via MiXCR and lists one record per CDR3 protein. The profile covers hundreds of thousands of distinct CDR3 sequences, with about two thirds appearing a single time and 3.5% to 4.5% taken by the ten largest. The specimen sequenced was sorted CD4+, CD8+, or CD8+CD57+ T cells (not recorded which) from PBMCs. The receptors stem from a human donor in good health, serving as a control.

This clonotype was seen repeatedly, ten times or more. The chain couples TRBV6-2 or TRBV6-3 to TRBJ2-2; no clear D gene. The germline V gene has CDR1 MNHEY and CDR2 SVGEGT. This CDR3 is 11 amino acids long. Between the trimmed V and J ends, which lost 4 bases and 7 bases, there was a span of 4 bases. CDR3 DNA: TGTGCCAGCAGTTGGGTCGGGGAGCTGTTTTTT. Protein sequence: CASSWVGELFF.

The chain uses TRBV20-1 and TRBJ2-7; D not certain. CDR1 and CDR2 from the germline V gene are DFQATT and SNEGSKA (reference sequence). This CDR3 is built from 11 residues. V dropped 1 base and J dropped 5 bases, with 6 bases sitting between them. The CDR3 loop reads CSARVHDEQYF. The CDR3 DNA reads TGCAGTGCTAGAGTTCACGACGAGCAGTACTTC.

About this clonotype: A much larger clonotype is one base distant, so this may be a read error. This chain uses TRBV7-2 with TRBJ1-6, with D unresolved. The germline V gene encodes CDR1 SGHTA and CDR2 FQGNSA. This CDR3 contains 18 residues. Trimming left V 6 bases short and J 5 bases short, with 23 bases between. CDR3 region: CASSEVFLAEPDNSPLHF. Written as DNA, the CDR3 is TGTGCCAGCAGTGAAGTGTTTTTAGCGGAGCCCGATAATTCACCCCTCCACTTT.

The CDR3 nucleotides read TGCGCCAGCAGCGGCACCTCGGCCGGTTTCACTGAAGCTTTCTTT. It translates to CASSGTSAGFTEAFF. J is TRBJ1-1 and V is TRBV4-3; D remains ambiguous. The CDR3 has 15 residues. Per the germline V gene, CDR1 is LGHNA and CDR2 is YSLEER. The germline V and J ends were trimmed by 5 bases and 4 bases, with 17 bases remaining between them.

This chain joins TRBV2 and TRBJ2-5; the D gene could be TRBD1 or TRBD2 (6 bases each). This CDR3 has 15 residues. Trimming removed 6 bases from V and 14 bases from J, with 28 bases in between. CDR1 and CDR2 from the germline V gene are SNHLY and FYNNEI. The DNA for the CDR3 is TGTGCCAGCAGCTTGGGAAGGGGGGATCCAGACCTCCACTACTTC. Residues: CASSLGRGDPDLHYF.

This clonotype was found a few times. As the CDR3 is not closed by the conserved phenylalanine or tryptophan, this likely results from a read error. The J gene is TRBJ2-7, the V gene TRBV10-3; D perhaps matches TRBD1 (6 bases). V lost 5 bases and J lost 6, with 11 bases in between. The CDR3 loop spans 12 amino acids. Germline loops: CDR1 ENHRY, CDR2 SYGVKD. The DNA for the CDR3 is TGTGCCATCAGTAAGGGCAGGGGCGAGCAGTACCTC. Its translation: CAISKGRGEQYL.

This clonotype was detected only a few times. V usage is TRBV7-9 and J usage is TRBJ2-6, with TRBD1 identical over 10 bases. The V segment lost 5 bases and the J segment 3 bases; nucleotides outside the gene matches: 7. The CDR3 runs 17 residues. Germline V gene data show CDR1 as SEHNR and CDR2 as FQNEAQ (reference sequence). The CDR3 nucleotides read TGTGCCAGCAGCGTGCGACAGGGGGCGCTTGGGGCCAACGTCCTGACTTTC. It is translated as CASSVRQGALGANVLTF.

This clonotype was observed a single time. At one end, the junction sequence differs from germline, possibly due to a read error. The chain has TRBV20-1 and TRBJ2-7; TRBD1 matches at 7 bases. This CDR3 spans 11 amino acids. The germline CDR1 and CDR2 sequences are DFQATT and SNEGSKA (reference sequence). The CDR3: CSARSPADRDF. In DNA form, the CDR3 reads TGCAGTGCTAGATCGCCCGCTGACAGGGACTTC.